This paragraph reports one T cell receptor (beta chain). The data derive from a study of blood T cell repertoires in COVID-19. The overall study: Samples taken during acute and convalescent COVID-19 were collected in the United States, Italy and Spain. The analysed material was cDNA or gDNA that came from T cells, B-cell-depleted T cells, or PBMCs.

Germline CDR1 is SGHVS and CDR2 is FNYEAQ. The J segment lost 6 bases and the V segment lost 4 bases, leaving 4 bases of the junction unmatched. The CDR3 spans 14 residues. Clones were read by immunoSEQ multiplex PCR, and TCRdb kept only the in-frame ones, dropping some. Among about 68,000 clones listed, about four fifths were seen once. The sequenced sample was peripheral blood. The rearrangement links TRBV7-6 to TRBJ2-2, with 8 bases fitting TRBD1. This clonotype was obtained from a man aged 45-60 years with active COVID-19. CDR3 residues: CASSSRGRAGELFF. CDR3 bases: TGTGCCAGCAGCTCCAGGGGGCGCGCCGGGGAGCTGTTTTTT.